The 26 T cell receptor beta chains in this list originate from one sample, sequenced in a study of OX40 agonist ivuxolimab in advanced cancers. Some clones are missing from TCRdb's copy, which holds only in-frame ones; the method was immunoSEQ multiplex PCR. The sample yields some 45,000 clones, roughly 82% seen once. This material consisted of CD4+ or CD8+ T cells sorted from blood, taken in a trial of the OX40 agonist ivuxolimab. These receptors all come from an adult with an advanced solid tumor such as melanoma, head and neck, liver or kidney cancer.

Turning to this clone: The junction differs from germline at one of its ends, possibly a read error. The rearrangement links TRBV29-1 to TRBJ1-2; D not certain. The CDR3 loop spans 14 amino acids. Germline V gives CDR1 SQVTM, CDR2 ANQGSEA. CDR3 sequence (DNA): TGCAGCGTTGATCCGACGGACGTGGGCTATGGCTACGCCTTC. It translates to CSVDPTDVGYGYAF.

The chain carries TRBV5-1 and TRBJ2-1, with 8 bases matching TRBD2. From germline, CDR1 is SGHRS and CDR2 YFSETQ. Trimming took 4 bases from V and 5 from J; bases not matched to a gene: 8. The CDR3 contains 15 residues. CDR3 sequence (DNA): TGCGCCAGCAGCCGCCGGGAGGGCCAGAACAATGAGCAGTTCTTC. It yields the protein CASSRREGQNNEQFF.

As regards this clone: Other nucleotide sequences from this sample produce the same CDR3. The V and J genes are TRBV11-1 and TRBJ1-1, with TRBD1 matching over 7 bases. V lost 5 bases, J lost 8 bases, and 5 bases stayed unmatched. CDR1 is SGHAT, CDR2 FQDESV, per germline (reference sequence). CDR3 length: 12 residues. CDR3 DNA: TGTGCCAGCAGCGCAGACAGGGCCGAAGCTTTCTTT. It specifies CASSADRAEAFF. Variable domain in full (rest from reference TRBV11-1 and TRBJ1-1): EAEVAQSPRYKITEKSQAVAFWCDPISGHATLYWYRQILGQGPELLVQFQDESVVDDSQLPKDRFSAERLKGVDSTLKIQPAELGDSAMYLCASSADRAEAFFGQGTRLTVV.

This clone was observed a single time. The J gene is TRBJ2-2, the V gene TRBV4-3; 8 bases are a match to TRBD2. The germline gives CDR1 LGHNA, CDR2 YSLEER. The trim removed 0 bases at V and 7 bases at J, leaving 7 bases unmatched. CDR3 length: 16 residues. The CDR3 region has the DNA TGCGCCAGCAGCCAAGACCTTAGCGGGGTCGGCGGGGAGCTGTTTTTT. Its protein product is CASSQDLSGVGGELFF.

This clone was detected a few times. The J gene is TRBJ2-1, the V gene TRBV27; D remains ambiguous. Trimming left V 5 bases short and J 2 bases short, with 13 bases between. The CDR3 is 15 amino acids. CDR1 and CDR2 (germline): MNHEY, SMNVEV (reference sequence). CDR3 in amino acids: CASSPPGLTYNEQFF. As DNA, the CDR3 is TGTGCCAGCAGTCCCCCGGGCCTCACCTACAATGAGCAGTTCTTC.

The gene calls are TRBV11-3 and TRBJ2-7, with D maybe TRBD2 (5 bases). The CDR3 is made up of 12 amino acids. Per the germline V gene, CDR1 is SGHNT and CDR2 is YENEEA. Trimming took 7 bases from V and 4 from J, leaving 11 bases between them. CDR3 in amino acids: CASTTEGYEQYF. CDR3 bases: TGTGCCAGCACCACAGAGGGATACGAGCAGTACTTC.

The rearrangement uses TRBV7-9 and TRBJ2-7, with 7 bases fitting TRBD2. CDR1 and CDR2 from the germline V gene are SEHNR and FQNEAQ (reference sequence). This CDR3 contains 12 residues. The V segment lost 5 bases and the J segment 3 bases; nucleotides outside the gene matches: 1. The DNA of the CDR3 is TGTGCCAGCAGCCGCGGGAGCTACGAGCAGTACTTC. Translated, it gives CASSRGSYEQYF.

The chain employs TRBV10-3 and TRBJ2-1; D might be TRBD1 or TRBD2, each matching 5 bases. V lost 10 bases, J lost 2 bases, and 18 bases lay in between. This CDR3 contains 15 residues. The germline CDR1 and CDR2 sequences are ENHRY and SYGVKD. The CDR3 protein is CATTSLEGPYNEQFF. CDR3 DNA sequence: TGTGCCACCACTTCCCTTGAGGGGCCCTACAATGAGCAGTTCTTC.

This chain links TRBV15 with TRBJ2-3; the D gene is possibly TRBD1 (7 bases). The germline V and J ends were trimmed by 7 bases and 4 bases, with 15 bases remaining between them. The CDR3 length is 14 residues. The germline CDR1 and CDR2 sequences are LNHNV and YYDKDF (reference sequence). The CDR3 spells CATTPGGRADTQYF. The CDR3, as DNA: TGTGCCACCACCCCAGGGGGGCGGGCAGATACGCAGTATTTT. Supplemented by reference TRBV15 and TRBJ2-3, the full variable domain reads DAMVIQNPRYQVTQFGKPVTLSCSQTLNHNVMYWYQQKSSQAPKLLFHYYDKDFNNEADTPDNFQSRRPNTSFCFLDIRSPGLGDTAMYLCATTPGGRADTQYFGPGTRLTVL.

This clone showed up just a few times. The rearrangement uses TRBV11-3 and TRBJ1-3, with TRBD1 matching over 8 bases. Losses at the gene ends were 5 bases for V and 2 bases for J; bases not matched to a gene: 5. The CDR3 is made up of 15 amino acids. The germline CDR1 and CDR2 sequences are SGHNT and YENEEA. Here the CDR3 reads CASSPGQGPGNTIYF. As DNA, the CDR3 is TGTGCCAGCAGCCCAGGACAGGGACCTGGAAACACCATATATTTT.

CDR3: CASSRGTSGEQFF. The CDR3 DNA is TGTGCCAGCTCCCGAGGGACTAGCGGCGAGCAGTTCTTC. The chain carries TRBV18 and TRBJ2-1; 11 bases align to TRBD2. The trim removed 6 bases at V and 10 bases at J, leaving 5 bases unmatched. CDR1 is KGHSH, CDR2 LQKENI, per germline. The CDR3 contains 13 residues.

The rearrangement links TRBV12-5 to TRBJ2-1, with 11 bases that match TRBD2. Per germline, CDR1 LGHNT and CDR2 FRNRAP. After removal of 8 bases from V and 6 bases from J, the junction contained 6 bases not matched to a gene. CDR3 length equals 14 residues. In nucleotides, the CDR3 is TGTGCTAGTAGTATGGGGACTAGCGGCAATGAGCAGTTCTTC. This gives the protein CASSMGTSGNEQFF.

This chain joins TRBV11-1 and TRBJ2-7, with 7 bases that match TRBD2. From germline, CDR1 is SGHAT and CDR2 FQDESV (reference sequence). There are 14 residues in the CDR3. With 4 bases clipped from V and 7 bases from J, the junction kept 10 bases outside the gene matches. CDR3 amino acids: CASSSAGGSREQYF. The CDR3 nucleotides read TGTGCCAGCAGCTCCGCCGGCGGGAGTAGAGAGCAGTACTTC.

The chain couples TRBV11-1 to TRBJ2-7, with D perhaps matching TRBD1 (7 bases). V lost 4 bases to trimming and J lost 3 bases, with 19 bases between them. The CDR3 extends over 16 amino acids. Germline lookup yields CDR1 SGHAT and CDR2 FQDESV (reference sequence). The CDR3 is CASSSWGGTDSYEQYF. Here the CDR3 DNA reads TGTGCCAGCAGCTCATGGGGCGGGACAGACAGCTACGAGCAGTACTTC.

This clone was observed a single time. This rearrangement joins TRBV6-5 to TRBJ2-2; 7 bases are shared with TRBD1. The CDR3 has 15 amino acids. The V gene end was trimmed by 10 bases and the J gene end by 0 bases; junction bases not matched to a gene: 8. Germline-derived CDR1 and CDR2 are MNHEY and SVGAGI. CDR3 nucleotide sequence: TGTGCCACCGGCGCAGGGACAGCGAACACCGGGGAGCTGTTTTTT. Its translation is CATGAGTANTGELFF.

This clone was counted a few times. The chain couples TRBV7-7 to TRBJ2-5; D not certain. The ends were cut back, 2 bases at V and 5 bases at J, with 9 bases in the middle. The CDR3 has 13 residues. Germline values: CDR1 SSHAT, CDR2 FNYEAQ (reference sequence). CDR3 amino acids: CASSLLVRETQYF. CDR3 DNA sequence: TGTGCCAGCAGCTTACTAGTCAGGGAGACCCAGTACTTC.

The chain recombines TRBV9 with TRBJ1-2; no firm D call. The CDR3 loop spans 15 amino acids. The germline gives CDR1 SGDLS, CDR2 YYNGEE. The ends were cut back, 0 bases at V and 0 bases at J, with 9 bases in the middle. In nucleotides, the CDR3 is TGTGCCAGCAGCGTAGAAGACACCCCTAACTATGGCTACACCTTC. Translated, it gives CASSVEDTPNYGYTF. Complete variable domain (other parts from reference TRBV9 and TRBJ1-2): DSGVTQTPKHLITATGQRVTLRCSPRSGDLSVYWYQQSLDQGLQFLIQYYNGEERAKGNILERFSAQQFPDLHSELNLSSLELGDSALYFCASSVEDTPNYGYTFGSGTRLTVV.

The CDR3 nucleotides are TGTGCCAGCTCACCACCGGCGGGAGGGAGCACTGAAGCTTTCTTT. This translates into CASSPPAGGSTEAFF. The chain combines TRBV18 with TRBJ1-1, with D unclear. There are 15 residues in the CDR3. Germline V gene sequence: CDR1 KGHSH, CDR2 LQKENI. V gave up 0 bases and J gave up 4 bases, with 12 bases separating them.

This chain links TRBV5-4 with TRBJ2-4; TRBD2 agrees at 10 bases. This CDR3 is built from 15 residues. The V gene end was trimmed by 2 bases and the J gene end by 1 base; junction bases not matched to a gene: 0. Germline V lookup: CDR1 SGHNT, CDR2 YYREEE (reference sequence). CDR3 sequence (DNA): TGTGCCAGCAGCTTTAGCGGGGGGGCCAAAAACATTCAGTACTTC. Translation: CASSFSGGAKNIQYF.

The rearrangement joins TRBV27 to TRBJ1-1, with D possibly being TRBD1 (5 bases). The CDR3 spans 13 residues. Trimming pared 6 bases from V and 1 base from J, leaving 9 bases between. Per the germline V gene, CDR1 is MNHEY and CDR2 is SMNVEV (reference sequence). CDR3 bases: TGTGCCAGCAGCTCCGACAGGAACACTGAAGCTTTCTTT. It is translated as CASSSDRNTEAFF.

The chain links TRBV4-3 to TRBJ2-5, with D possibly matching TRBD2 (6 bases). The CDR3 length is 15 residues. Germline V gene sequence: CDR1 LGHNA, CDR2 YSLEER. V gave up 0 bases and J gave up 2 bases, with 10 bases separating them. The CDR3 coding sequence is TGCGCCAGCAGCCAAGATCCGGGAGTACAAGAGACCCAGTACTTC. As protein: CASSQDPGVQETQYF.

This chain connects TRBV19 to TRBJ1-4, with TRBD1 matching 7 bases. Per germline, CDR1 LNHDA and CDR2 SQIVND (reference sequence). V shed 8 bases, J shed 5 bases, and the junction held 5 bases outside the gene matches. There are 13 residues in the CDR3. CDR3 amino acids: CASSDRLNEKLFF. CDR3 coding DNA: TGTGCCAGTTCGGACAGGCTGAATGAAAAACTGTTTTTT.

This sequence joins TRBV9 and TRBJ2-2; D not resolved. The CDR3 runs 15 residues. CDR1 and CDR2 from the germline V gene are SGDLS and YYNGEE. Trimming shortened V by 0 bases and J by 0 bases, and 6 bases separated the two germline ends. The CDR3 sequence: CASSVGTTNTGELFF. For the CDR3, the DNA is TGTGCCAGCAGCGTAGGTACAACGAACACCGGGGAGCTGTTTTTT. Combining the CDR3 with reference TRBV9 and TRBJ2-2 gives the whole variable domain DSGVTQTPKHLITATGQRVTLRCSPRSGDLSVYWYQQSLDQGLQFLIQYYNGEERAKGNILERFSAQQFPDLHSELNLSSLELGDSALYFCASSVGTTNTGELFFGEGSRLTVL.

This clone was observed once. The CDR3: CASSYSGLSSYEQYF. In DNA, the CDR3 is TGTGCCAGCAGTTACTCGGGCCTTAGCTCCTACGAGCAGTACTTC. The chain joins TRBV6-5 to TRBJ2-7; D unresolved. V dropped 0 bases and J dropped 0 bases, with 9 bases sitting between them. Germline CDR1 reads MNHEY; CDR2 reads SVGAGI. This CDR3 is 15 amino acids long.

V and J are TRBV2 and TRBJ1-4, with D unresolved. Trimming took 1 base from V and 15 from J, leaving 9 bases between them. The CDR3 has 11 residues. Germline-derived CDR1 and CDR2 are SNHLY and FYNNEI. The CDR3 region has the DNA TGTGCCAGCAGTGAAGGCATCCTTGTGTTTTTT. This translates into CASSEGILVFF. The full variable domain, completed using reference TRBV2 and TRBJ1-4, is EPEVTQTPSHQVTQMGQEVILRCVPISNHLYFYWYRQILGQKVEFLVSFYNNEISEKSEIFDDQFSVERPDGSNFTLKIRSTKLEDSAMYFCASSEGILVFFGSGTQLSVL.

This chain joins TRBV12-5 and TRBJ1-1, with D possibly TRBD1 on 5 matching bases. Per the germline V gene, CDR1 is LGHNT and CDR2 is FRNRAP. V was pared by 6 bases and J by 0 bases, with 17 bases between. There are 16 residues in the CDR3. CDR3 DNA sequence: TGTGCTAGTGGCCGGTCAGGGAACTTTATGAACACTGAAGCTTTCTTT. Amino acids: CASGRSGNFMNTEAFF.